This TCR beta chain is drawn from a study of blood T cell repertoires in COVID-19 (dated by TCRdb to the early 2020s). Turning to the overall study: Collaborator samples came from the United States, Italy and Spain and covered acute and convalescent phases of COVID-19. The repertoires were released in a freely available public database intended as a resource for research on the immune response to SARS-CoV-2. Where available, HLA class I and class II types were obtained from metadata supplied by the sample provider rather than from assay-based typing. Subjects who had been exposed to COVID-19, were actively infected with it, or had recovered from it provided the deeply sampled blood TCRbeta repertoires that made up the dataset. The samples were drawn from the first 160 participants of the ongoing ImmuneRACE study and from over a thousand subjects provided by 6 global collaborators. Nearly every sample came with metadata listing a de-identified subject ID, COVID-19 status, age in years and sex. The prospective study material was composed of cDNA or gDNA derived from T cells, B-cell-depleted T cells, or PBMCs. Broader findings and caveats from the paper: The quantity of clinical and demographic metadata differed by source and by participant and was supplied without curation.

In the prospective study, participants were roughly 18 to 90 years old, resided in 24 geographic areas of the United States, and were enrolled through a virtual design. In the prospective study, cohorts were assigned on the basis of participant-reported clinical history obtained from a screening survey and a study questionnaire. Recovered participants in ImmuneRACE Cohort 3 were defined as having two consecutive negative NP/OP PCR tests, clearance from a healthcare professional, or resolution of symptoms. In the prospective study, whole blood, serum and a nasopharyngeal or oropharyngeal swab were collected from each participant by mobile phlebotomists. Over a roughly 2-month period, participants in the prospective study had the option of providing additional blood draws and questionnaires. Blood samples from the prospective study were shipped frozen or at room temperature prior to DNA extraction.

This clone showed up just a few times. This receptor's antigen is unknown. Base qualities are not provided; no much larger clone lies one nucleotide away. TCRbeta CDR3 regions were amplified from genomic DNA by means of the immunoSEQ Assay, a bias-controlled multiplex PCR. For the original study's pipeline: Within the assay, amplification of reference gene primers was used to estimate how many nucleated cells each sample contained. Sequence reads were collapsed and filtered to measure the absolute abundance of every unique TCRbeta CDR3 rearrangement. For each sample, productive Simpson clonality was calculated as the square root of Simpson's diversity index across productive rearrangements. The source is immuneACCESS, and TCRdb retained only in-frame sequences with V and J called. Part of the clones is not carried over; for the studies checked, unresolved V genes explain less than half of this, and the remainder is unexplained. That table supplies the V and J calls and clone size; D and trimming were determined from the DNA. This sample comprises nearly 200,000 clones, 84% of them detected only once. The ten largest clones represent 6.5% to 9.5% of the sample.

This TCR was sampled from a man aged 35-49 years who had recovered from COVID-19. The sample consisted of PBMCs or T cells enriched from blood (not recorded which).

The base sequence is TGTGCCAGCAGCCGAGGGGAGTCCTTTCCAACTAATGAAAAACTGTTTTTT. Its translation reads: CASSRGESFPTNEKLFF. The rearranged chain carries TRBV7-8 and TRBJ1-4, with TRBD1 as a weak D call on 5 bases. From the cysteine through the phenylalanine, the CDR3 covers 17 amino acids. The read is trimmed to its CDR3 DNA, 51 bases read in frame from base 1. Reading the germline V gene gives CDR1 SGHVS and CDR2 FQNEAQ. At the junction V is shortened by 5 bases and J by 0 bases, with 16 bases in between.